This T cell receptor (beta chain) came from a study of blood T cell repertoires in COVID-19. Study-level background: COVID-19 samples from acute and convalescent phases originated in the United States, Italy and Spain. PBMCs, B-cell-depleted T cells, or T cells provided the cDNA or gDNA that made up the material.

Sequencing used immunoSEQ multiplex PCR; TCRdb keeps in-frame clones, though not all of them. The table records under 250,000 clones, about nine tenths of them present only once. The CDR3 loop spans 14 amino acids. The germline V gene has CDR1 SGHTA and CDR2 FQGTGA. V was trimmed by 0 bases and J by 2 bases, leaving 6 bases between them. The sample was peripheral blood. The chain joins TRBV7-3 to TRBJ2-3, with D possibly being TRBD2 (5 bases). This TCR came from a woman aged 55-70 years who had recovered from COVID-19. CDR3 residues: CASSLTDFTDTQYF. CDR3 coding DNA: TGTGCCAGCAGCTTAACGGACTTCACAGATACGCAGTATTTT.